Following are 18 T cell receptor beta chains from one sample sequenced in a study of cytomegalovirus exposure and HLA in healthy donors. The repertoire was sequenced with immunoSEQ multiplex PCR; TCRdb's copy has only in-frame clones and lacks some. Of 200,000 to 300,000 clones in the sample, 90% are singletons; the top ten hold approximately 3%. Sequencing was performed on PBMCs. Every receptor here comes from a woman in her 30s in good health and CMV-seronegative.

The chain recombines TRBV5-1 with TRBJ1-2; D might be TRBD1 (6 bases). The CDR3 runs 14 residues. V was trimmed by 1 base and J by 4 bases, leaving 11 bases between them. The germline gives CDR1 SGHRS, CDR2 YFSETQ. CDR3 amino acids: CASSLNPGAYGYTF. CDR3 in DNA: TGCGCCAGCAGCTTGAACCCAGGGGCCTATGGCTACACCTTC.

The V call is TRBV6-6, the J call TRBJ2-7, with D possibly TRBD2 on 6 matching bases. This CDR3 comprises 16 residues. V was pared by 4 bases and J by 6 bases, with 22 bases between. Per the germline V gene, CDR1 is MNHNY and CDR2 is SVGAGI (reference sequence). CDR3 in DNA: TGTGCCAGCAGTTTGGTTGGAGGGCATGAGTCGGGCGAGCAGTACTTC. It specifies CASSLVGGHESGEQYF.

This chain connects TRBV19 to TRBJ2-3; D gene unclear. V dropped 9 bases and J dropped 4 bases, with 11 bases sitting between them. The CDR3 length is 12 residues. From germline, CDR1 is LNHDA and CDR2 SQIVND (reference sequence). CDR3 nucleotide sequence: TGTGCCAGCGGATGGGGTGCAGATACGCAGTATTTT. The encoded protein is CASGWGADTQYF.

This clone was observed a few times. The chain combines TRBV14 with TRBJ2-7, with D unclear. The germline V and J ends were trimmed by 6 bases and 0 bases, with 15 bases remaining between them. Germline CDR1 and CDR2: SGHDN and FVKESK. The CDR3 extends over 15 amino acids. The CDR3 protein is CASRYDPFSSYEQYF. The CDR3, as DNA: TGTGCCAGCAGATACGACCCATTCAGCTCCTACGAGCAGTACTTC.

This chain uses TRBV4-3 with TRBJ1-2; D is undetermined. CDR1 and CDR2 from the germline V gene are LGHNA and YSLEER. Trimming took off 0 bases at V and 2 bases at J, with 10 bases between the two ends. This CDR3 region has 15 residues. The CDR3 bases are TGCGCCAGCAGCCAAGATATGGCGGAAAACTATGGCTACACCTTC. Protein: CASSQDMAENYGYTF.

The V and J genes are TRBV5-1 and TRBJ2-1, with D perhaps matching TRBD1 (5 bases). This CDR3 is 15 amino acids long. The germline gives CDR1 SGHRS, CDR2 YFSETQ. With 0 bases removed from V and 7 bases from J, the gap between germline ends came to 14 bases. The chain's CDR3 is CASSLGGGPGNEQFF. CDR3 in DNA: TGCGCCAGCAGCTTGGGCGGCGGACCAGGGAATGAGCAGTTCTTC.

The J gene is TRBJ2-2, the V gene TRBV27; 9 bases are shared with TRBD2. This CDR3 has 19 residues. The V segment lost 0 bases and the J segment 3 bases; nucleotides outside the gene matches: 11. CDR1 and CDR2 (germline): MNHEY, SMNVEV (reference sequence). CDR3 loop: CASSLSIPLAGRYTGELFF. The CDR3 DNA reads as TGTGCCAGCAGTTTATCGATCCCGCTAGCGGGAAGATACACCGGGGAGCTGTTTTTT.

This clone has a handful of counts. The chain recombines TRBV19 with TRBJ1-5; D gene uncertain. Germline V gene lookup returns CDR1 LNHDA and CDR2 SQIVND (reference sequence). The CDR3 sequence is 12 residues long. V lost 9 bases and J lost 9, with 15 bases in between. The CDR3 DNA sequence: TGTGCCAGCAACGCGATTTCGCTGCCCCAGCATTTT. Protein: CASNAISLPQHF.

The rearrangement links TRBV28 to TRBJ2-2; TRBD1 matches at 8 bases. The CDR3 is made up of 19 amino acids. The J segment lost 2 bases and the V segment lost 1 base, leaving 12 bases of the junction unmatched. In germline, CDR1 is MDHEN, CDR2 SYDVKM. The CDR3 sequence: CASSLYPVTGADNTGELFF. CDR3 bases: TGTGCCAGCAGTTTATACCCCGTGACAGGGGCCGATAACACCGGGGAGCTGTTTTTT.

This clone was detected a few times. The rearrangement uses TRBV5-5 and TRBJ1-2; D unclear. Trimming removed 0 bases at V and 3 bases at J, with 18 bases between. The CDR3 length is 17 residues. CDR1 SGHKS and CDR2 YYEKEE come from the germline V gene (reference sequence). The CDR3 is CASSLALASVGYYGYTF. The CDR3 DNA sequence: TGTGCCAGCAGCTTGGCCCTGGCCTCGGTCGGCTACTATGGCTACACCTTC.

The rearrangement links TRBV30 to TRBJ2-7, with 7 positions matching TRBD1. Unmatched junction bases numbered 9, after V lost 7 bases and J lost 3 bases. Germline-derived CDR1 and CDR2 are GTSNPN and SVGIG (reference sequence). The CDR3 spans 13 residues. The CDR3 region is CASDRVKHYEQYF. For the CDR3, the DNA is TGTGCCTCTGACAGGGTCAAACACTACGAGCAGTACTTC.

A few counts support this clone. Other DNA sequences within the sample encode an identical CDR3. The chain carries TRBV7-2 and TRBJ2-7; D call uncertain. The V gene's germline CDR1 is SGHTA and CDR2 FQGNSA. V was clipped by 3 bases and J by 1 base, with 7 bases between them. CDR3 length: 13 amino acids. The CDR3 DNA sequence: TGTGCCAGCAGCTTGGCCGGTTCCTACGAGCAGTACTTC. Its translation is CASSLAGSYEQYF.

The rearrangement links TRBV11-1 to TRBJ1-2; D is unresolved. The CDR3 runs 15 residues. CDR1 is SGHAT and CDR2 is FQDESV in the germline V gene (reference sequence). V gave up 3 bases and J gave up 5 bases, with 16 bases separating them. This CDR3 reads CASSLDGLGPYGYTF. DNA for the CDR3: TGTGCCAGCAGCTTGGACGGACTTGGCCCGTATGGCTACACCTTC.

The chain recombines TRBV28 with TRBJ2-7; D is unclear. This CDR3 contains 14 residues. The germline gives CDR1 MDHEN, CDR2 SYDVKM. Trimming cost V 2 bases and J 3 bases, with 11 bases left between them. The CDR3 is CASSLTGALYEQYF. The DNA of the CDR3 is TGTGCCAGCAGTTTAACCGGCGCCCTCTACGAGCAGTACTTC.

The CDR3 sequence: CASSPRLRPYEQYF. CDR3 coding DNA: TGTGCCAGCAGTCCTCGACTTAGACCCTACGAGCAGTACTTC. This chain links TRBV28 with TRBJ2-7, with D unresolved. The CDR3 consists of 14 residues. Per germline, CDR1 MDHEN and CDR2 SYDVKM. Trimming removed 5 bases at V and 2 bases at J, with 13 bases between.

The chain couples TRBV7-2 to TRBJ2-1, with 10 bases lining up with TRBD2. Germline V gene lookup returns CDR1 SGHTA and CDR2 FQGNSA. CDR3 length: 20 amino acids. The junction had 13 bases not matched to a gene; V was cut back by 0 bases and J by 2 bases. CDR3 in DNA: TGTGCCAGCAGCTTAGCCGACGGGCTAGCGGGAGTGGGGCCCTACAATGAGCAGTTCTTC. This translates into CASSLADGLAGVGPYNEQFF. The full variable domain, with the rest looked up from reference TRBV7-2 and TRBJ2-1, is GAGVSQSPSNKVTEKGKDVELRCDPISGHTALYWYRQSLGQGLEFLIYFQGNSAPDKSGLPSDRFSAERTGGSVSTLTIQRTQQEDSAVYLCASSLADGLAGVGPYNEQFFGPGTRLTVL.

In DNA, the CDR3 is TGTGCCAGCAGCTTGGCGGGTGGAGAGACCCAGTACTTC. Translated, it gives CASSLAGGETQYF. The chain uses TRBV11-3 and TRBJ2-5; D is possibly TRBD2 (5 bases). This CDR3 contains 13 residues. Trimming shortened V by 3 bases and J by 4 bases, and 9 bases separated the two germline ends. Germline V gene lookup returns CDR1 SGHNT and CDR2 YENEEA.

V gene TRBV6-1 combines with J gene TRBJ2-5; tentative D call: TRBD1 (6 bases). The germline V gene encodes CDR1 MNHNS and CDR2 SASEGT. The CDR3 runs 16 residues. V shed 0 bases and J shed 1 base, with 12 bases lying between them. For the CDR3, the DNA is TGTGCCAGCAGTGAAGCGGGGGCAGCACGCCAAGAGACCCAGTACTTC. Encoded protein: CASSEAGAARQETQYF.